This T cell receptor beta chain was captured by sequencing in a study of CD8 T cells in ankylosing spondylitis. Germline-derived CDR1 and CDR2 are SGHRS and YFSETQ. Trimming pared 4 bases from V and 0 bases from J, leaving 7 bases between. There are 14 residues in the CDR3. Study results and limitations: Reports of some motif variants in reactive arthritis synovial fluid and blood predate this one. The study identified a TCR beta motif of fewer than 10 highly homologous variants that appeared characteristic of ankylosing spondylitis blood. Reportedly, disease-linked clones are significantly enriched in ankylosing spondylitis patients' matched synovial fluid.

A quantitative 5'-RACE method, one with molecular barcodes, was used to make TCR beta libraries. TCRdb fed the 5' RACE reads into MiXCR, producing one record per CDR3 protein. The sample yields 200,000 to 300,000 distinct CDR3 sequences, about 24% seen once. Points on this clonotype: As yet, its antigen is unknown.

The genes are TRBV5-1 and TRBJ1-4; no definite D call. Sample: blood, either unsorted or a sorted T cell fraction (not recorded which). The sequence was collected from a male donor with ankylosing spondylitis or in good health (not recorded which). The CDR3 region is CASSPQTTNEKLFF. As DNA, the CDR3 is TGCGCCAGCAGCCCACAAACAACTAATGAAAAACTGTTTTTT.